The following is a T cell receptor beta chain sequence with its context. The antigen remains unidentified. TCRdb re-analysed the RT-PCR reads in MiXCR, keeping a single row per CDR3 protein. The table shows about 500,000 distinct CDR3 sequences, with roughly 13% occurring only once. The data belong to a study of response to subunit inactivated influenza vaccine. Regarding the study as a whole: It was suggested by the authors that few new T cells are recruited by each seasonal influenza vaccination.

This material consisted of PBMCs from blood, taken more than 35 days after vaccination. This receptor was identified in a man aged 45 to 65 who received an inactivated influenza vaccine.

CDR3 DNA: TGCGCCAGCAGTAGGGACTGGTCCTACAATGAGCAGTTCTTC. Translating gives CASSRDWSYNEQFF. The rearrangement links TRBV5-1 to TRBJ2-1, with a tentative D call TRBD2 (6 bases). The germline V and J ends were trimmed by 5 bases and 1 base, with 10 bases remaining between them. The CDR3 loop spans 14 amino acids. From germline, CDR1 is SGHRS and CDR2 YFSETQ.